This T cell receptor (beta chain) is from a study of control samples from healthy donors and cancer patients. Details on this clone: The same CDR3 is also encoded by other DNA sequences in this sample.

Germline-derived CDR1 and CDR2 are LGHDT and YNNKEL (reference sequence). V dropped 2 bases and J dropped 7; count of bases not matched to a gene: 8. The CDR3 is made up of 15 amino acids. This table comes from immunoSEQ multiplex PCR, and its TCRdb copy is limited to in-frame clones, with some not included. The profile shows over 120,000 clones, more than 90% of them singletons. V is TRBV3-1 (or the pseudogene TRBV3-2) and J is TRBJ1-5; 7 bases line up with TRBD1. This receptor was obtained from a man aged 30 to 39 in good health. Sequenced input: blood. As DNA, the CDR3 is TGTGCCAGCAGCCAATCAGGGGGAGGGGGGCAGCCCCAGCATTTT. Its translation is CASSQSGGGGQPQHF.